The present T cell receptor beta chain was sequenced within a study of blood T cell repertoires in COVID-19 (dated by TCRdb to the early 2020s). With regard to the full study: The collaborator samples originated in the United States, Italy and Spain and spanned the acute and convalescent phases of COVID-19. Where available, HLA class I and class II types were taken from metadata supplied by the sample provider and were not determined by assay-based typing. Nearly every sample came with metadata listing a de-identified subject ID, COVID-19 status, age in years and sex. The repertoires were released in a freely available public database meant as a resource for research on the immune response to SARS-CoV-2. The dataset comprised deeply sampled blood TCRbeta repertoires from subjects exposed to, actively infected with, or recovered from COVID-19. The prospective study material was composed of cDNA or gDNA derived from T cells, B-cell-depleted T cells, or PBMCs. The samples were drawn from two sources: the first 160 participants of the ongoing ImmuneRACE study, and 950 to 1,500 subjects contributed by 6 global collaborators. The investigation overall reported the following: The amount of clinical and demographic metadata varied by source and participant and was provided uncurated.

Germline trimming amounts to 4 bases on V and 4 bases on J, with 8 as the count of junction bases outside the gene matches. From the germline V gene, CDR1 is SGHRS and CDR2 is YFSETQ. CDR3 length: 16 amino acids, cysteine to phenylalanine. Only CDR3 DNA is held: 48 bases, read in frame from base 1. One collaborating source in Seattle enrolled patients while the patients were actively infected and followed the patients over time throughout the course of disease. Each collaborating institution followed its own protocols to collect whole blood in K2EDTA tubes. Collaborator samples were shipped for TCRbeta analysis as frozen whole blood, isolated PBMCs, or DNA extracted from either sample type. Turning to this clone: Its recognized antigen is unknown. Base qualities are missing; no much larger clone stands one base away.

TCRbeta CDR3 regions were amplified from genomic DNA using the immunoSEQ Assay, a bias-controlled multiplex PCR. Per the authors' processing: The number of nucleated cells in each sample was estimated by amplification of reference gene primers within the assay. Sequence reads were collapsed and filtered to measure the absolute abundance of every unique TCRbeta CDR3 rearrangement. Productive Simpson clonality was computed per sample as the square root of Simpson's diversity index over productive rearrangements. The table was pulled from immuneACCESS by TCRdb, which kept in-frame rearrangements only. Such tables lose some clones; where checked, under half of the loss comes from unresolved V genes, and the rest has no known cause. The V and J calls and clone size are taken from that table; D and trimming were inferred from the DNA. Present in this sample are more than 200,000 clones, 84% of which were seen just once. The top ten clonotypes cover 10% to 13% of the sample.

What was sequenced was peripheral blood. The V and J segments used are TRBV5-1 and TRBJ2-2; 9 junctional bases match TRBD1. This TCR was recovered from an elderly woman with COVID-19, enrolled during active disease. The sequenced DNA: TGCGCCAGCAGCCCGTGGGGGACAGGGCCCACCGGGGAGCTGTTTTTT. Translated, this gives CASSPWGTGPTGELFF.